This T cell receptor beta chain comes out of a study of CD8+CD57+ T cells in acquired aplastic anemia. Study-wide background: Read counts for CD4+ cells (from healthy donors) averaged about 10.8 million.

Profiling that covered TCR beta VDJ and CDR3 relied on genomic DNA as its template. TCRdb fed the reads into MiXCR, producing one record per CDR3 protein. The data contain 65,000 or so distinct CDR3 sequences, about 56% of them singletons. This CDR3 contains 16 residues. In germline, CDR1 is MGHDK, CDR2 SYGVNS. The junction had 10 bases not matched to a gene; V was cut back by 4 bases and J by 7 bases. The TCR comes from a human donor in good health, serving as a control. The source material was sorted CD4+, CD8+, or CD8+CD57+ T cells (not recorded which) from PBMCs. The chain combines TRBV25-1 with TRBJ2-7; 13 nucleotides match TRBD2. The CDR3 bases are TGTGCCAGCAGTGGCTGGACTAGCGGGAGTCCGGGGGAGCAGTACTTC. Protein sequence: CASSGWTSGSPGEQYF.